The 25 T cell receptor beta chains presented below share a single source sample, sequenced in a study of blood T cell repertoires in COVID-19 (dated by TCRdb to 2018 to 2021). The protocol used for the library was the immunoSEQ multiplex PCR assay. TCRdb holds this immuneACCESS table with in-frame rearrangements only. Some clones are missing; in checked studies, unresolved V genes explain under half, and the rest has no known cause. This sample gives about 140,000 clones in total; about 82% of them show up just once. Together, the top ten hold 2.5% to 3% of the sample. The sequenced sample was peripheral blood. The receptors originated from a man between 50 and 59 years old with acute or convalescent COVID-19.

The chain carries TRBV5-1 and TRBJ2-6; no reliable D call. The germline V gene has CDR1 SGHRS and CDR2 YFSETQ. The V end was cut by 0 bases, the J end by 0 bases, with 4 bases between. The CDR3 runs 15 residues. CDR3 amino acids: CASSLGASGANVLTF. CDR3 nucleotide sequence: TGCGCCAGCAGCTTGGGAGCCTCTGGGGCCAACGTCCTGACTTTC.

The V and J genes are TRBV13 and TRBJ1-4; D possibly corresponds to TRBD1 (6 bases). CDR3 length equals 14 residues. V gave up 3 bases and J gave up 3 bases, with 8 bases separating them. CDR1 is PRHDT, CDR2 FYEKMQ, per germline (reference sequence). The CDR3 DNA reads as TGTGCCAGCAGCTTCAACAGGGCTAATGAAAAACTGTTTTTT. Amino acids: CASSFNRANEKLFF. Full variable domain (remainder filled in from reference TRBV13 and TRBJ1-4): AAGVIQSPRHLIKEKRETATLKCYPIPRHDTVYWYQQGPGQDPQFLISFYEKMQSDKGSIPDRFSAQQFSDYHSELNMSSLELGDSALYFCASSFNRANEKLFFGSGTQLSVL.

The chain recombines TRBV6-5 with TRBJ1-2; D possibly corresponds to TRBD1 (6 bases). The germline V gene has CDR1 MNHEY and CDR2 SVGAGI. There are 15 residues in the CDR3. V was pared by 5 bases and J by 7 bases, with 20 bases between. The CDR3 reads CASSMTGSTSGGYTF. The CDR3, as DNA: TGTGCCAGCAGTATGACAGGTTCCACATCGGGTGGCTACACCTTC.

This chain connects TRBV7-9 to TRBJ2-2, with TRBD1 matching 9 bases. Germline assignment: CDR1 SEHNR and CDR2 FQNEAQ (reference sequence). This CDR3 has 15 residues. Trimming at V came to 5 bases and at J to 8 bases, leaving 9 bases not matched to a gene. The CDR3 region is CASSPSLGTGGELFF. In DNA form, the CDR3 reads TGTGCCAGCAGCCCCTCCCTAGGGACAGGGGGGGAGCTGTTTTTT.

The chain joins TRBV3-1 (or the pseudogene TRBV3-2) to TRBJ2-1, with 8 bases fitting TRBD2. The J segment lost 5 bases and the V segment lost 1 base, leaving 13 bases of the junction unmatched. This CDR3 comprises 18 residues. Germline V gives CDR1 LGHDT, CDR2 YNNKEL (reference sequence). The CDR3 region is CASSQVYLLAGLDNEQFF. The CDR3, as DNA: TGTGCCAGCAGCCAAGTCTATCTTCTAGCGGGCCTAGACAATGAGCAGTTCTTC.

This clone was recorded once. The V and J genes are TRBV10-3 and TRBJ2-2; 7 bases are shared with TRBD1. The CDR3 totals 16 residues. Germline values: CDR1 ENHRY, CDR2 SYGVKD. J lost 2 bases, V lost 2 bases, and 5 bases had no gene match. CDR3: CAISEQTGFNTGELFF. CDR3 nucleotides: TGTGCCATCAGTGAGCAGACAGGGTTTAACACCGGGGAGCTGTTTTTT.

The sample holds one count of this clone. V gene TRBV30 combines with J gene TRBJ2-1; 12 bases align to TRBD2. CDR1 and CDR2 from the germline V gene are GTSNPN and SVGIG (reference sequence). V gave up 5 bases and J gave up 8 bases; unmatched junction bases: 7. The CDR3 is 14 residues long. The CDR3 region has the DNA TGTGCCTGGCGACTAGCGGGGGAGATCTATGAGCAGTTCTTC. Its protein is CAWRLAGEIYEQFF.

This sequence joins TRBV19 and TRBJ1-2; 10 bases are a match to TRBD1. The germline gives CDR1 LNHDA, CDR2 SQIVND (reference sequence). J was trimmed by 3 bases and V by 4 bases; bases with no gene match: 5. The CDR3 is 15 residues long. CDR3 region: CASSSDRGQHYGYTF. The CDR3 DNA is TGTGCCAGTAGTAGCGACAGGGGGCAGCACTATGGCTACACCTTC.

V usage is TRBV28 and J usage is TRBJ2-1, with no clear D. Germline V gene data show CDR1 as MDHEN and CDR2 as SYDVKM. Trimming took 4 bases from V and 8 from J, leaving 18 bases between them. The CDR3 is 15 amino acids. CDR3 sequence reads: CASSSTPGASDEQFF. The DNA of the CDR3 is TGTGCCAGCAGTTCTACGCCCGGTGCGTCCGATGAGCAGTTCTTC.

The V and J genes are TRBV5-5 and TRBJ2-7, with a weak D call TRBD2 (6 bases). Trimming shortened V by 1 base and J by 6 bases, and 14 bases separated the two germline ends. CDR3 size: 14 residues. Germline values: CDR1 SGHKS, CDR2 YYEKEE (reference sequence). The CDR3 here is CASSLIGGQGEQYF. CDR3 sequence (DNA): TGTGCCAGCAGCTTGATCGGGGGTCAGGGCGAGCAGTACTTC.

This rearrangement joins TRBV9 to TRBJ2-3; 7 bases fit TRBD1. V gave up 4 bases and J gave up 3 bases; unmatched junction bases: 20. Per the germline V gene, CDR1 is SGDLS and CDR2 is YYNGEE. The CDR3 has 19 residues. The DNA for the CDR3 is TGTGCCAGCAGCTCCCCGGGACAGCGAGTCGTCGGAGAAACAGATACGCAGTATTTT. Translating it yields CASSSPGQRVVGETDTQYF.

The chain combines TRBV5-1 with TRBJ1-1, with 8 bases aligning to TRBD1. Per the germline V gene, CDR1 is SGHRS and CDR2 is YFSETQ. This CDR3 spans 15 amino acids. V shed 4 bases and J 4 bases; nucleotides not matched to a gene: 9. DNA of the CDR3: TGCGCCAGCAGCCGCCTCCCGGGACAGGCCACTGAAGCTTTCTTT. Protein product: CASSRLPGQATEAFF.

This clone was detected once. The chain combines TRBV6-4 with TRBJ2-2; TRBD2 might be the D (6 bases). The V end lost 3 bases, the J end lost 7 bases, and 9 bases lay between the germline ends. The CDR3 has 13 amino acids. Germline assignment: CDR1 MRHNA and CDR2 SNTAGT. CDR3 DNA: TGTGCCAGCAGTGAACGGGGGAACGGGGAGCTGTTTTTT. Amino acid sequence: CASSERGNGELFF.

This clone was recorded a few times. The J gene is TRBJ2-7, the V gene TRBV7-2; 7 bases map to TRBD2. After removal of 4 bases from V and 1 base from J, the junction contained 7 bases not matched to a gene. In germline, CDR1 is SGHTA, CDR2 FQGNSA. CDR3 length equals 15 residues. The CDR3 loop is CASSSEAGDSYEQYF. The CDR3 DNA is TGTGCCAGCAGCTCCGAGGCGGGGGATTCCTACGAGCAGTACTTC.

The V gene is TRBV6-5, the J gene TRBJ1-1; 9 bases match TRBD1. Germline values: CDR1 MNHEY, CDR2 SVGAGI. Unmatched junction bases numbered 5, after V lost 4 bases and J lost 5 bases. The CDR3 runs to 14 residues. CDR3 sequence (DNA): TGTGCCAGCAGTTCAGGACAGGGGTGGACTGAAGCTTTCTTT. As protein: CASSSGQGWTEAFF.

In DNA form, the CDR3 reads TGTGCCAGCAGCTTAGTGGATGGGCCCTATGGCTACACCTTC. Translating gives CASSLVDGPYGYTF. The chain couples TRBV7-9 to TRBJ1-2, with D unresolved. The CDR3 spans 14 residues. Trimming shortened V by 1 base and J by 4 bases, and 10 bases separated the two germline ends. Germline CDR1 SEHNR, CDR2 FQNEAQ (reference sequence).

The rearrangement joins TRBV4-1 to TRBJ2-3, with TRBD2 as a possible D gene (5 bases). CDR3 size: 17 residues. V lost 1 base, J lost 0 bases, and 14 bases lay in between. Germline values: CDR1 MGHRA, CDR2 YSYEKL. The CDR3 loop reads CASSQGPGGTSTDTQYF. Here the CDR3 DNA reads TGCGCCAGCAGCCAAGGCCCCGGAGGAACTAGCACAGATACGCAGTATTTT.

The CDR3 protein is CASSPQGGGSGELFF. The CDR3 DNA reads TGTGCCAGCAGTCCCCAGGGAGGGGGGTCCGGGGAGCTGTTTTTT. This sequence joins TRBV27 and TRBJ2-2; D is perhaps TRBD2 (7 bases). V lost 5 bases, J lost 6 bases, and 16 bases lay in between. This CDR3 region has 15 residues. CDR1 is MNHEY, CDR2 SMNVEV, per germline (reference sequence).

This chain uses TRBV30 with TRBJ1-5; no definite D call. V was cut by 2 bases and J by 3 bases, with 14 bases left in between. CDR3 size: 15 residues. The germline gives CDR1 GTSNPN, CDR2 SVGIG (reference sequence). CDR3 protein: CAWSHSGKVNQPQHF. The CDR3, as DNA: TGTGCCTGGAGTCATTCGGGAAAGGTCAATCAGCCCCAGCATTTT.

This sequence joins TRBV6-5 and TRBJ1-4, with 8 bases aligning to TRBD1. Germline CDR1 and CDR2: MNHEY and SVGAGI. This CDR3 is 14 amino acids long. V was pared by 5 bases and J by 7 bases, with 6 bases of the junction left unmatched. In DNA, the CDR3 is TGTGCCAGCAGTCGACAGGGGAAAAGTGAAAAACTGTTTTTT. This sequence encodes CASSRQGKSEKLFF.

The V gene is TRBV5-1, the J gene TRBJ2-7; D gene uncertain. This CDR3 contains 14 residues. Germline-derived CDR1 and CDR2 are SGHRS and YFSETQ. Trimming pared 0 bases from V and 1 base from J, leaving 8 bases between. The CDR3 region has the DNA TGCGCCAGCAGCTTGGTTGACAATTCCTACGAGCAGTACTTC. Residues: CASSLVDNSYEQYF.

The chain combines TRBV6-5 with TRBJ1-1; the D is unclear. V was cut by 3 bases and J by 0 bases, with 5 bases left in between. CDR1 is MNHEY, CDR2 SVGAGI, per germline. This CDR3 is built from 13 residues. In nucleotides, the CDR3 is TGTGCCAGCAGTTATTCTTTGAACACTGAAGCTTTCTTT. Its translation is CASSYSLNTEAFF.

This chain connects TRBV10-1 to TRBJ2-1; 12 bases fit TRBD2. Germline V CDR1 and CDR2: WNHNN, SYGVQD (reference sequence). V was clipped by 0 bases and J by 4 bases; unmatched bases: 4. CDR3 length equals 17 residues. The CDR3 DNA sequence: TGCGCCAGCAGTGAGTCTGGGACTAGCGGGCTATACAATGAGCAGTTCTTC. Translated: CASSESGTSGLYNEQFF.

This clone has just a few counts. The gene calls are TRBV5-1 and TRBJ2-7; 11 positions agree with TRBD2. The length of the CDR3 is 16 residues. The germline V gene has CDR1 SGHRS and CDR2 YFSETQ. V was clipped by 3 bases and J by 2 bases; unmatched bases: 7. For the CDR3, the DNA is TGCGCCAGCAGCTGGACCGGGACTAGCGGTACCTACGAGCAGTACTTC. Residues: CASSWTGTSGTYEQYF.

The V call is TRBV4-1, the J call TRBJ2-1; TRBD2 agrees at 10 bases. Germline V CDR1 and CDR2: MGHRA, YSYEKL. This CDR3 has 16 residues. V shed 0 bases and J 9 bases; nucleotides not matched to a gene: 8. CDR3 DNA: TGCGCCAGCAGCCAAGAGGCTACTAGCGGGATCGGTGAGCAGTTCTTC. Its translation: CASSQEATSGIGEQFF.